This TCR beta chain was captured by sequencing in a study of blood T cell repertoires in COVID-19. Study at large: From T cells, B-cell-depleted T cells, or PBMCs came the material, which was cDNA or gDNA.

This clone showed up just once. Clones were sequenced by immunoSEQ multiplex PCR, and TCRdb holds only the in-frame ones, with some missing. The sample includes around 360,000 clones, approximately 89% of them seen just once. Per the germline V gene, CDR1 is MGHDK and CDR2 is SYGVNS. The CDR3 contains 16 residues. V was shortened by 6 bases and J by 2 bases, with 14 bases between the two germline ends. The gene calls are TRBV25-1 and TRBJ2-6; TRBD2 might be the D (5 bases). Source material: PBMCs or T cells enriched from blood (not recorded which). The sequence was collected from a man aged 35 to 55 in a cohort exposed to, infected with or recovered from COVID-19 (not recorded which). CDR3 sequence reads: CASSPPPGTGANVLTF. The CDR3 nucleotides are TGTGCCAGCAGCCCCCCCCCGGGGACTGGGGCCAACGTCCTGACTTTC. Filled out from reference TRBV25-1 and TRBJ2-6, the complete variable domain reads EADIYQTPRYLVIGTGKKITLECSQTMGHDKMYWYQQDPGMELHLIHYSYGVNSTEKGDLSSESTVSRIRTEHFPLTLESARPSHTSQYLCASSPPPGTGANVLTFGAGSRLTVL.